These 27 T cell receptor beta chains were all obtained from the same sample, sequenced in a study of CD8+ T cells in alopecia areata. Treatment in this sample: oral pan-JAK inhibitor, 5-10 mg twice daily. Reverse transcription of extracted RNA yielded cDNA, which provided the sequencing template. Generated by immunoSEQ multiplex PCR, the TCRdb table keeps only in-frame clones and is missing some. Of more than 140,000 clones in the sample, 85% to 90% were seen once. Sequenced here: CD8+ T cells sorted from blood, sampled at week 4, from a patient treated with tofacitinib. The receptor source for this set is a human donor with alopecia areata.

This chain joins TRBV9 and TRBJ2-7; the D gene is possibly TRBD1 (5 bases). Trimming stripped 0 bases from V and 6 bases from J, with 10 bases between. Germline V gives CDR1 SGDLS, CDR2 YYNGEE. The length of the CDR3 is 13 residues. The CDR3 protein is CASSVVGQGEQYF. The CDR3 nucleotides read TGTGCCAGCAGCGTAGTCGGTCAGGGCGAGCAGTACTTC.

The rearrangement uses TRBV25-1 and TRBJ2-2, with D hard to call. The CDR3 loop spans 16 amino acids. CDR1 is MGHDK and CDR2 is SYGVNS in the germline V gene. V lost 1 base to trimming and J lost 1 base, with 10 bases between them. The CDR3 protein is CASSEWPSQNTGELFF. DNA for the CDR3: TGTGCCAGCAGTGAATGGCCTAGTCAGAACACCGGGGAGCTGTTTTTT.

The chain is built from TRBV4-1 and TRBJ1-2, with D hard to call. V lost 3 bases, J lost 6 bases, and 8 bases lay in between. Germline values: CDR1 MGHRA, CDR2 YSYEKL. This CDR3 contains 12 residues. The CDR3 nucleotides are TGCGCCAGCAGCCAGGACGCTGATGGCTACACCTTC. This gives the protein CASSQDADGYTF.

This clone turned up a few times. The same CDR3 can be traced to other DNA sequences in this sample. This rearrangement joins TRBV7-9 to TRBJ2-3; a weak D match, TRBD2 (5 bases). The V and J ends lost 2 bases and 3 bases respectively, with 6 bases between them. CDR1 and CDR2 from the germline V gene are SEHNR and FQNEAQ (reference sequence). CDR3 length equals 13 residues. The CDR3 DNA reads TGTGCCAGCAGCTTACGGGAAACAGATACGCAGTATTTT. Amino acid sequence: CASSLRETDTQYF.

V is TRBV5-1 and J is TRBJ2-1; 7 nucleotides line up with TRBD2. CDR1 is SGHRS and CDR2 is YFSETQ in the germline V gene. Trimming took 4 bases from V and 5 from J; bases not matched to a gene: 12. The CDR3 totals 16 residues. The CDR3 nucleotides read TGCGCCAGCAGCCCCGTCCCTAGCGGCTCTGACAATGAGCAGTTCTTC. It yields the protein CASSPVPSGSDNEQFF. Supplemented by reference TRBV5-1 and TRBJ2-1, the full variable domain reads KAGVTQTPRYLIKTRGQQVTLSCSPISGHRSVSWYQQTPGQGLQFLFEYFSETQRNKGNFPGRFSGRQFSNSRSEMNVSTLELGDSALYLCASSPVPSGSDNEQFFGPGTRLTVL.

The rearrangement uses TRBV7-8 and TRBJ2-5, with D tentatively TRBD1 (5 bases). Trimming removed 6 bases at V and 1 base at J, with 9 bases between. The CDR3 runs 13 residues. Germline V CDR1 and CDR2: SGHVS, FQNEAQ. CDR3 nucleotides: TGTGCCAGCAGATCAGGGTTCCAAGAGACCCAGTACTTC. Its protein is CASRSGFQETQYF.

With regard to this clone: One end of the junction fails to match germline, which may point to a read error. The chain links TRBV4-1 to TRBJ1-1; 8 positions agree with TRBD1. The CDR3 runs 17 residues. Looked up from germline, CDR1 is MGHRA and CDR2 is YSYEKL. CDR3 bases: TGCGCCAGCAACCAAATATATCCGGGACAGGCGAACACTGAAGCTTTCTTT. It encodes CASNQIYPGQANTEAFF.

The CDR3 region has the DNA TGTGCCAGCCCAATGGACAGGGCGAGCACTGAAGCTTTCTTT. It is translated as CASPMDRASTEAFF. The chain joins TRBV6-5 to TRBJ1-1; TRBD1 aligns across 8 bases. V trimming: 8 bases; J trimming: 4 bases; junction bases outside the gene matches: 9. The CDR3 is made up of 14 amino acids. CDR1 MNHEY and CDR2 SVGAGI come from the germline V gene.

The V call is TRBV9, the J call TRBJ2-1, with 10 bases fitting TRBD2. The CDR3 spans 17 residues. Per germline, CDR1 SGDLS and CDR2 YYNGEE. J gave up 8 bases and V 0 bases, and 11 bases lay outside the gene matches. CDR3 sequence reads: CASSVATSGLSFDEQFF. In nucleotides, the CDR3 is TGTGCCAGCAGCGTAGCGACTAGCGGGCTATCCTTCGATGAGCAGTTCTTC.

This clone has only one observation. V is TRBV29-1 and J is TRBJ2-1, with D maybe TRBD1 (7 bases). The V and J ends lost 5 bases and 8 bases respectively, with 16 bases between them. Germline CDR1 is SQVTM and CDR2 is ANQGSEA. The CDR3 contains 13 residues. CDR3: CSVHAGQLDEQFF. The CDR3 DNA follows: TGCAGCGTTCACGCGGGACAGTTGGATGAGCAGTTCTTC.

The rearrangement joins TRBV2 to TRBJ2-7; no reliable D call. CDR1 is SNHLY, CDR2 FYNNEI, per germline. The CDR3 runs to 11 residues. V lost 3 bases, J lost 3 bases, and 3 bases lay in between. The CDR3 DNA reads as TGTGCCAGCAGTGAGTACTACGAGCAGTACTTC. This translates into CASSEYYEQYF.

The count of this clone is one. The chain has TRBV2 and TRBJ2-7; D call uncertain. Germline CDR1 SNHLY, CDR2 FYNNEI. Deletions cut 7 bases from V and 6 bases from J, with 10 bases between. The CDR3 is 11 amino acids. The CDR3 DNA reads as TGTGCCAGCATGGTAGGTGGCGAGCAGTACTTC. Its translation: CASMVGGEQYF.

Concerning this clone itself: At the DNA level, this CDR3 is encoded by other sequences in the same sample as well. The chain carries TRBV2 and TRBJ2-7; perhaps TRBD1 as D (6 bases). The CDR3 is 16 residues long. V was clipped by 6 bases and J by 3 bases, with 21 bases between them. Per the germline V gene, CDR1 is SNHLY and CDR2 is FYNNEI. The CDR3 sequence: CASSDRVTGFRYEQYF. The CDR3 DNA sequence: TGTGCCAGCAGCGATAGAGTAACAGGGTTTCGCTACGAGCAGTACTTC.

The table lists this clone with a few counts. The V call is TRBV10-2, the J call TRBJ2-2; the D is unclear. Germline values: CDR1 WSHSY, CDR2 SAAADI. V was cut by 7 bases and J by 8 bases, with 5 bases left in between. CDR3 size: 10 residues. CDR3 in DNA: TGCGCCAGCAAGGAGGGGGAGCTGTTTTTT. Translating it yields CASKEGELFF.

The chain joins TRBV29-1 to TRBJ2-6; 9 bases fit TRBD1. Germline V gene data show CDR1 as SQVTM and CDR2 as ANQGSEA. The V and J ends lost 6 bases and 1 base, in that order; junction bases with no gene match: 7. The CDR3 has 16 residues. CDR3 loop: CSVRWDRESGANVLTF. CDR3 bases: TGCAGCGTCCGGTGGGACAGGGAGTCTGGGGCCAACGTCCTGACTTTC.

V gene TRBV6-1 combines with J gene TRBJ1-3; D perhaps matches TRBD1 (5 bases). Germline CDR1 and CDR2: MNHNS and SASEGT. The germline V and J ends were trimmed by 2 bases and 8 bases, with 16 bases remaining between them. The length of the CDR3 is 15 residues. Here the CDR3 reads CASSESGEFGDTIYF. CDR3 in DNA: TGTGCCAGCAGTGAATCGGGGGAGTTCGGGGACACCATATATTTT.

The chain carries TRBV9 and TRBJ2-7; a weak D match, TRBD2 (6 bases). The CDR3 is 16 amino acids. The V gene's germline CDR1 is SGDLS and CDR2 YYNGEE. V was clipped by 0 bases and J by 3 bases, with 16 bases between them. CDR3 bases: TGTGCCAGCAGCGTAGGAGGTGGTAGCGGAATCTACGAGCAGTACTTC. Residues: CASSVGGGSGIYEQYF.

The gene calls are TRBV27 and TRBJ2-1; 8 positions agree with TRBD1. From germline, CDR1 is MNHEY and CDR2 SMNVEV (reference sequence). Trimming removed 5 bases from V and 11 bases from J; junction bases left unmatched: 2. The CDR3 length is 11 residues. The CDR3: CASSRTGKQFF. As DNA, the CDR3 is TGTGCCAGCAGTCGGACAGGGAAGCAGTTCTTC.

The rearrangement uses TRBV27 and TRBJ2-7, with a possible D match to TRBD1 (5 bases). The ends were cut back, 7 bases at V and 4 bases at J, with 8 bases in the middle. Germline V gene sequence: CDR1 MNHEY, CDR2 SMNVEV (reference sequence). CDR3 size: 11 residues. In nucleotides, the CDR3 is TGTGCCAGCACAGGGCGGTACGAGCAGTACTTC. Encoded protein: CASTGRYEQYF.

This sequence joins TRBV2 and TRBJ2-3; the match to TRBD2 covers 7 bases. Trimming removed 7 bases from V and 5 bases from J; junction bases left unmatched: 12. This CDR3 is built from 15 residues. Germline loops: CDR1 SNHLY, CDR2 FYNNEI. CDR3 sequence (DNA): TGTGCCAGCACTTTGACTAGCTGGGGAGGAGATACGCAGTATTTT. Translated: CASTLTSWGGDTQYF.

This clone has more than one count but fewer than ten. This CDR3 is also generated by other DNA sequences in the sample. V is TRBV27 and J is TRBJ2-7; D possibly matches TRBD1 or TRBD2 (5 bases each). Trimming shortened V by 3 bases and J by 2 bases, and 8 bases separated the two germline ends. CDR3 length: 13 amino acids. Germline lookup yields CDR1 MNHEY and CDR2 SMNVEV (reference sequence). The CDR3 sequence: CASSLGDAYEQYF. CDR3 DNA sequence: TGTGCCAGCAGTTTGGGGGACGCCTACGAGCAGTACTTC.

The rearrangement links TRBV29-1 to TRBJ2-7, with D perhaps TRBD1 (6 bases). Germline lookup yields CDR1 SQVTM and CDR2 ANQGSEA. V lost 3 bases and J lost 3, with 9 bases in between. The CDR3 spans 12 residues. CDR3 sequence: CSVERGNYEQYF. CDR3 DNA: TGCAGCGTTGAGAGGGGGAACTACGAGCAGTACTTC.

The chain uses TRBV11-2 and TRBJ2-7; D is undetermined. CDR1 and CDR2 (germline): SGHAT, FQNNGV. The length of the CDR3 is 16 residues. Trimming left V 6 bases short and J 0 bases short, with 18 bases between. This CDR3 is CASSQTGTESSYEQYF. The CDR3, as DNA: TGTGCCAGCAGTCAAACTGGCACAGAGAGCTCCTACGAGCAGTACTTC.

This chain uses TRBV5-1 with TRBJ2-7; a possible D gene is TRBD1 (5 bases). The CDR3 contains 12 residues. Trimming stripped 4 bases from V and 2 bases from J, with 7 bases between. CDR1 SGHRS and CDR2 YFSETQ come from the germline V gene. CDR3 sequence (DNA): TGCGCCAGCAGCCCAGGGACCTACGAGCAGTACTTC. Protein sequence: CASSPGTYEQYF.

This clone is a singleton in its sample. The chain recombines TRBV27 with TRBJ2-1; TRBD1 matches 11 bases. This CDR3 contains 15 residues. The germline V gene has CDR1 MNHEY and CDR2 SMNVEV (reference sequence). Unmatched junction bases numbered 0, after V lost 2 bases and J lost 3 bases. The CDR3 nucleotides read TGTGCCAGCAGTTTAGGGACAGGGGGCTACAATGAGCAGTTCTTC. Amino acids: CASSLGTGGYNEQFF.

The genes are TRBV29-1 and TRBJ1-1; no firm D call. CDR3 size: 14 residues. CDR1 SQVTM and CDR2 ANQGSEA come from the germline V gene. Trimming shortened V by 3 bases and J by 5 bases, and 16 bases separated the two germline ends. The CDR3 sequence is CSVETAVRTTEAFF. In nucleotides, the CDR3 is TGCAGCGTTGAGACGGCAGTTAGAACGACTGAAGCTTTCTTT.

Details on this clone: The same CDR3 also results from other DNA sequences found in this sample. The chain combines TRBV5-6 with TRBJ2-5; no clear D gene. CDR1 is SGHDT and CDR2 is YYEEEE in the germline V gene. V lost 0 bases to trimming and J lost 5 bases, with 2 bases between them. The CDR3 spans 11 residues. The CDR3 nucleotides read TGTGCCAGCAGCTTGGCCGAGACCCAGTACTTC. The encoded protein is CASSLAETQYF.